This TCR beta chain comes out of a study of T cell repertoires in cytomegalovirus infection. In the study overall: It was the public TCR beta signatures that indicated both CMV infection and matching HLA type.

One entry per CDR3 protein, called by TCRdb with MiXCR from the reads. Of 310,000 or so distinct CDR3 sequences in the sample, 20% to 25% are singletons; the top ten hold approximately 12%. CDR3 size: 15 residues. From germline, CDR1 is SGHTA and CDR2 FQGNSA. Trimming took 5 bases from V and 10 from J, leaving 21 bases between them. This clonotype was counted between two and nine times. Its target is unknown. The input for sequencing was cultured PBMCs, taken from culture after CMV antigen stimulation. The source is a human donor in good health (CMV status not recorded). Some clones in this sample may be carry-over from other donors' samples. The rearrangement joins TRBV7-2 to TRBJ2-1; weak D call: TRBD2 (6 bases). In DNA form, the CDR3 reads TGTGCCAGCAGCAATAGGGGATTGGAGGGTACCGAGCAGTTCTTC. This gives the protein CASSNRGLEGTEQFF.